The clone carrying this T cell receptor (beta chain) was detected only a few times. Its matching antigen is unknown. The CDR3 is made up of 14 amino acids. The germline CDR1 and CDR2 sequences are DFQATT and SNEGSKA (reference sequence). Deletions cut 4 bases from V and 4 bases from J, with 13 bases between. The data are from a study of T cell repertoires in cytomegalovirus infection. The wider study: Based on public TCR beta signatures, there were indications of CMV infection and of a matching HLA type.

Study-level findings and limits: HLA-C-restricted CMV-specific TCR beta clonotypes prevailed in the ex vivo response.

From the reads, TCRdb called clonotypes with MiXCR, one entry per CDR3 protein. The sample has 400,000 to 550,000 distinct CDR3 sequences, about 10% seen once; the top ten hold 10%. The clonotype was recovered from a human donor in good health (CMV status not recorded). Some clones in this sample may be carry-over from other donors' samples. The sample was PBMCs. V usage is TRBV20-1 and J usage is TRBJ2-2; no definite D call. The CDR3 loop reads CSAKEFPGTGELFF. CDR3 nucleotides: TGCAGTGCTAAGGAGTTCCCGGGCACCGGGGAGCTGTTTTTT.